This T cell receptor beta chain was documented in a study of T cells after posttransplantation cyclophosphamide. Points from the study as a whole: Recipient CMV seropositivity and CMV reactivation strongly tracked TRB clonality. Donor-recipient repertoire similarity was low at 1-2 months, rising over year one. Skin or GI-infiltrating T cells shared few TRB sequences with blood.

The naive gate required viable CD3+CD4+ or CD3+CD8+ cells with CCR7+CD45RA+CD45RO-CD95-CD27+CD28+ phenotype. Peripheral blood was collected from the related graft donor on the marrow donation day. From germline, CDR1 is MNHEY and CDR2 SVGAGI. The CDR3 is 14 residues long. V was cut by 0 bases and J by 6 bases, with 10 bases left in between. Sequencing used immunoSEQ multiplex PCR; TCRdb keeps in-frame clones, though not all of them. Seen here are approximately 23,000 clones, less than 98% observed once, and the top ten hold 0.1% to 0.15%. Worth noting for this clone: As yet, its antigen is unknown.

The chain employs TRBV6-5 and TRBJ2-3, with D perhaps TRBD2 (5 bases). Source material: naive CD4+ T cells sorted from PBMCs. This TCR was sampled from a man aged 50 or older in good health, CMV-negative, and a related stem cell transplant donor. The CDR3 nucleotides read TGTGCCAGCAGTTACTCTGAGGGTTCCGATACGCAGTATTTT. The encoded protein is CASSYSEGSDTQYF.